This TCR beta chain was sequenced for a study of beta chain features in type 1 diabetes. Study-level results: Among patients, naive, central memory and Treg TCRB repertoires appeared more similar than among healthy donors. For Type 1 diabetes patients, all four CD4+ subsets carried TCRB CDR3s that were moderately but significantly shorter.

The investigators reverse transcribed all of the isolated RNA, so they sequenced expressed TCRB transcripts. It was found that naive, central memory and regulatory T cell samples averaged around 3.8 million reads. Profiled with immunoSEQ multiplex PCR; TCRdb holds only in-frame clones, not every one. The top ten hold approximately 0.015% of the sample, which has more than 300,000 clones, roughly 12% seen once. The table lists this clone with a few counts. The antigen remains undetermined. The CDR3 runs 13 residues. V lost 3 bases and J lost 4, with 9 bases in between. The V gene's germline CDR1 is SGHRS and CDR2 YFSETQ.

The sequence came from a man younger than 30 in good health. Sequencing was performed on naive CD4+ T cells from blood. This chain connects TRBV5-1 to TRBJ2-3; D perhaps matches TRBD1 (6 bases). CDR3 residues: CASSSRGSDTQYF. Written as DNA, the CDR3 is TGCGCCAGCAGCTCGAGGGGGTCAGATACGCAGTATTTT.